This TCR beta chain was found in a study of blood T cell repertoires in COVID-19. In the study overall: COVID-19 samples, acute and convalescent, were from the United States, Italy and Spain.

Authors' methods: The authors estimated nucleated cell counts from reference gene primer amplification. This table comes from immunoSEQ multiplex PCR, and its TCRdb copy is limited to in-frame clones, with some not included. V, J and clone size were drawn from that table, and D and trimming were deduced from the DNA. The profile shows under 250,000 clones, 80% to 90% of them singletons. Per the germline V gene, CDR1 is MDHEN and CDR2 is SYDVKM. The CDR3 extends over 17 amino acids. J gave up 0 bases and V 6 bases, and 12 bases lay outside the gene matches. Grouping used clinical history reported by participants in a survey and questionnaire. Exposed enrollees encountered a COVID-19 case at some point within 2 weeks before study entry.

Material: PBMCs or T cells enriched from blood (not recorded which). The chain employs TRBV28 and TRBJ1-1, with 8 bases fitting TRBD1. The TCR was taken from a woman in her thirties or forties who had been exposed to COVID-19. The CDR3 sequence is CASSPQRQGRMNTEAFF. The CDR3 DNA follows: TGTGCCAGCAGCCCGCAACGACAGGGGCGGATGAACACTGAAGCTTTCTTT.